This T cell receptor beta chain was found in a study of blood T cells in healthy people across ages. Next came a second PCR, run for about 7 to 12 cycles, which used a sample-barcoded 5' primer along with a J-beta primer mix. MiXCR was run by TCRdb on the 5' RACE reads, yielding one entry per CDR3 protein. This table has some 1.1 million distinct CDR3 sequences, approximately 38% appearing once. CDR1 DFQATT and CDR2 SNEGSKA come from the germline V gene (reference sequence). The CDR3 contains 14 residues. Sequenced: blood. V usage is TRBV20-1 and J usage is TRBJ2-1; tentative D call: TRBD2 (6 bases). The J call may be faulty, since TRBJ2-7 better matches the DNA end. This sequence originates from a man younger than 35 in good health. This CDR3 reads CSARPTGVYNEQYF. The CDR3 nucleotides read TGCAGTGCCAGACCGACGGGAGTATACAATGAGCAGTACTTC.